The TCR beta chain under discussion was sequenced for a study of monozygotic twins with inflammatory bowel disease. TCRdb reprocessed the 5' RACE reads; each CDR3 protein has one entry and no DNA is given. The data show tens of thousands of distinct CDR3 sequences, and the top ten clones hold approximately 7.4%. The CDR3 spans 14 residues. Looked up from germline, CDR1 is MNHEY and CDR2 is SMNVEV (reference sequence). The rearrangement links TRBV27 to TRBJ1-2. This receptor was obtained from a human donor with ulcerative colitis or Crohn's disease, or a healthy co-twin of an affected twin (not recorded which). The material sequenced was blood. Here the CDR3 reads CASSQSTPTYGYTF.